This T cell receptor (beta chain) originates from a study of CD4 T cells in relation to SARS-CoV-2 and coronaviruses. Study overall: After roughly eleven days of antigen culture, PBMC TCR beta CDR3s were sequenced. The restricting HLA molecule for shared crossreactive spike epitopes was mapped.

The unexposed donors gave CD4+ T cells in about 2010-2019, prior to COVID-19. After ten to eleven days of culture, CD4+ T cells were isolated. Cells permitting, SARS-CoV-2 S/N and four cold-coronavirus spikes were tested on unexposed-donor CD4+ T cells. Produced via immunoSEQ multiplex PCR; TCRdb's table is partial and in-frame only. The table shows more than 20,000 clones, with about 80% occurring only once. Points on this clone: Its antigen remains unidentified.

The ends were cut back, 2 bases at V and 7 bases at J, with 9 bases in the middle. The germline V gene encodes CDR1 MNHNS and CDR2 SASEGT. The CDR3 consists of 13 residues. The origin of this receptor is a human donor in good health. Sequencing was done on a sample of CD4+ T cells from PBMCs, cultured in vitro. The chain couples TRBV6-1 to TRBJ1-5; D remains ambiguous. CDR3: CASSEHPQQPQHF. In DNA form, the CDR3 reads TGTGCCAGCAGTGAACACCCCCAACAGCCCCAGCATTTT.